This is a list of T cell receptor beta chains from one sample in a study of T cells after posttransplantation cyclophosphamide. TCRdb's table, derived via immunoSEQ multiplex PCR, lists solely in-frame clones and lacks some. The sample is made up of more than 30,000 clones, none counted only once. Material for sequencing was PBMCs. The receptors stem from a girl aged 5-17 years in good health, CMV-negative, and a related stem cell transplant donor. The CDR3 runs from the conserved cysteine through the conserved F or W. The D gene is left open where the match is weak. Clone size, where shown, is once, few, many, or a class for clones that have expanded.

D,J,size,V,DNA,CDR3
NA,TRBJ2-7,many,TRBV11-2,TGTGCCAGCAGGCCAGGGACCTACGAGCAGTACTTC,CASRPGTYEQYF
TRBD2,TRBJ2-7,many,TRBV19,TGTGCCAGTAGTCGTACTAGCGGGAGCTCCTACGAGCAGTACTTC,CASSRTSGSSYEQYF
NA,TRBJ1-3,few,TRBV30,TGTGCCTGGAGTGTTGGTGGGAGCTCTGGAAACACCATATATTTT,CAWSVGGSSGNTIYF
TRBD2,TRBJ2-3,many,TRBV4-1,TGCGCCAGCAGCCAAGTAGCGGGAACTAGCACAGATACGCAGTATTTT,CASSQVAGTSTDTQYF
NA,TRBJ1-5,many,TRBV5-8,TGTGCCAGCAGCTTGGAGGGACTACGGAATCAGCCCCAGCATTTT,CASSLEGLRNQPQHF
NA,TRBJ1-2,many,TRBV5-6,TGTGCCAGCAGCTTGGGCTTTCGGGGGAGGCTGGACTATGGCTACACCTTC,CASSLGFRGRLDYGYTF
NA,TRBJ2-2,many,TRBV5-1,TGCGCCAGCAGCTTGGTAGTCCTAGGGGTTGCCACCGGGGAGCTGTTTTTT,CASSLVVLGVATGELFF
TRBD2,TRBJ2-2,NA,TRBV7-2,TGTGCCAGCAGGCCGACTAGCGGGGCCGGCACCGGGGAGCTGTTTTTT,CASRPTSGAGTGELFF
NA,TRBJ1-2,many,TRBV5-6,TGTGCCAGCAGCTTAGACAGGTCGAACTATGGCTACACCTTC,CASSLDRSNYGYTF
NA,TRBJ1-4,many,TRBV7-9,TGTGCCAGCAGCTTGGGGGAGGCCGTAACTAATGAAAAACTGTTTTTT,CASSLGEAVTNEKLFF
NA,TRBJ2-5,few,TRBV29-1,TGCAGCGGTGAACAGGGTCAAGAGACCCAGTACTTC,CSGEQGQETQYF
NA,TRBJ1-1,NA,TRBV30,TGTGCCTGGAGTGTCTGGGGGGCTGAAGCTTTCTTT,CAWSVWGAEAFF
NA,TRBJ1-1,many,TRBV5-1,TGCCCTCTCGGCCAGGGGCCGAACACTGAAGCTTTCTTT,CPLGQGPNTEAFF
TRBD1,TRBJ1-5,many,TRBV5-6,TGTGCCAGCAGCCGAAAGGGGGCCGGGCAGCCCCAGCATTTT,CASSRKGAGQPQHF
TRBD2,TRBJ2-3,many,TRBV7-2,TGTGCCAGCAGCTGGGGACTAGCGGGAATGAGCACAGATACGCAGTATTTT,CASSWGLAGMSTDTQYF
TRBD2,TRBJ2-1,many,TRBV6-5,TGTGCCAGCAGTAGGGCGGGGGGGCCGTACAATGAGCAGTTCTTC,CASSRAGGPYNEQFF
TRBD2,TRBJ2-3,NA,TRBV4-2,TGTGCCAGCAGCCAAGATGGAACCGCTAGCGGGGTATATAGCACAGATACGCAGTATTTT,CASSQDGTASGVYSTDTQYF
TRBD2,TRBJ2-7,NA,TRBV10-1,TGCGCCAGCAGTGAGTGGACTAGCGGGAGTAGCGAGCAGTACTTC,CASSEWTSGSSEQYF
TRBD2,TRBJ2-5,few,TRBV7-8,TGTGCCAGCAGCTTAGCCCTAGCGGGGGGGCGGGAGACCCAGTACTTC,CASSLALAGGRETQYF
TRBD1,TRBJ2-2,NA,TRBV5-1,TGCGCCAGCAGCTTAGGACAGGGGCTTCGCACCGGGGAGCTGTTTTTT,CASSLGQGLRTGELFF
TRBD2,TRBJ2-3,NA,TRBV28,TGTGCCAGCAGTTTAAGACTAGCGGGGAAGCAGTATTTT,CASSLRLAGKQYF
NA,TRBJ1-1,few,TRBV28,TGTGCCAGCAATAGGGGGAACACTGAAGCTTTCTTT,CASNRGNTEAFF
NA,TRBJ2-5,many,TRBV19,TGTGCCAGCCTAAACAGGGTGCGTCAGGAGACCCAGTACTTC,CASLNRVRQETQYF
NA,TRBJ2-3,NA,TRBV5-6,TGTGCCAGCAGCTTGGAGTGGGGGCGGAGCACAGATACGCAGTATTTT,CASSLEWGRSTDTQYF
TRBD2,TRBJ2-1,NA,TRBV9,TGTGCCAGCAGCGTAGTAGGACTAGCGGATAATGAGCAGTTCTTC,CASSVVGLADNEQFF
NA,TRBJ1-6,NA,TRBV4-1,TGCGCCAGCAGCCCCATAGGGAGAGATAATTCACCCCTCCACTTT,CASSPIGRDNSPLHF
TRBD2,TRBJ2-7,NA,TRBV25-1,TGTGCCAGCGGGACTAGCGGGAGGTACGAGCAGTACTTC,CASGTSGRYEQYF
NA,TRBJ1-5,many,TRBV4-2,TGTGCCAGCAGCCAATACAATGGTCAGCCCCAGCATTTT,CASSQYNGQPQHF
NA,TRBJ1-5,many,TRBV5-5,TGTGCCAGCAGCTTGGAGACAGCAAATCAGCCCCAGCATTTT,CASSLETANQPQHF
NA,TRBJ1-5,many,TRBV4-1,TGCGCCAGCAGCCACACAGGGAATCAGCCCCAGCATTTT,CASSHTGNQPQHF
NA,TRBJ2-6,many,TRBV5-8,TGTGCCAGCAGCTTGGCCCGGCGGATTACCTTCTCTGGGGCCAACGTCCTGACTTTC,CASSLARRITFSGANVLTF
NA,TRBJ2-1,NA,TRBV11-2,TGTGCCAGCAGCCGCGCCACGGATGAGCAGTTCTTC,CASSRATDEQFF
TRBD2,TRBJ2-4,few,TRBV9,TGTGCCAGCAGCGTAGGGGACTACGATATCCTAGCCAAAAACATTCAGTACTTC,CASSVGDYDILAKNIQYF
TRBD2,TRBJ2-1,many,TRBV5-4,TGTGCCAGCAGTTCTGAGCGGGATGGGTACAATGAGCAGTTCTTC,CASSSERDGYNEQFF
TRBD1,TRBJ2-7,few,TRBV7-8,TGTGCCAGCAGCTTTCGATCCGGGACAGCGGAGCAGTACTTC,CASSFRSGTAEQYF
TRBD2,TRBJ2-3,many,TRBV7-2,TGTGCCAGCAGCTTGGTGGCGGGAGGCCCCCCAGATACGCAGTATTTT,CASSLVAGGPPDTQYF
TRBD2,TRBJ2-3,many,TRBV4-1,TGCGCCAGCAGCCAAGATCGGGAGGGCACGCAGTATTTT,CASSQDREGTQYF